A single sample gave rise to the 18 T cell receptor beta chains below, sequenced in a study of radiation and T cells in renal cell carcinoma. Time point indicated: blood 2 weeks post-SBRT. The treatment denotes: 15 Gy SBRT to primary tumor, nephrectomy 4 weeks later. Libraries were prepared by immunoSEQ multiplex PCR; TCRdb keeps only in-frame clonotypes and omits some of them. This table has more than 150,000 clones, approximately 88% appearing once. Source: blood, taken from a patient whose treatment included radiotherapy and nephrectomy. These receptors all stem from a woman between 45 and 60 years old with renal cell carcinoma.

This clone has only one observation. The CDR3 region is CASSLGPVNEQFF. CDR3 in DNA: TGTGCCAGCAGCTTAGGTCCAGTAAATGAGCAGTTCTTC. The V and J genes are TRBV7-2 and TRBJ2-1; no clear D. The CDR3 covers 13 residues. CDR1 and CDR2 (germline): SGHTA, FQGNSA. V lost 1 base and J lost 7, with 8 bases in between.

This sequence joins TRBV28 and TRBJ1-6, with 7 bases matching TRBD1. Unmatched junction bases numbered 3, after V lost 5 bases and J lost 2 bases. This CDR3 has 15 amino acids. CDR1 is MDHEN, CDR2 SYDVKM, per germline. CDR3 residues: CASSPGTAYNSPLHF. CDR3 DNA sequence: TGTGCCAGCAGTCCCGGGACAGCCTATAATTCACCCCTCCACTTT.

V is TRBV4-1 and J is TRBJ2-3; 9 nucleotides line up with TRBD2. Germline V gene lookup returns CDR1 MGHRA and CDR2 YSYEKL. V lost 4 bases to trimming and J lost 2 bases; unmatched junction nucleotides: 10. The CDR3 extends over 17 amino acids. CDR3 amino acids: CASSPRRGGRVTDTQYF. DNA for the CDR3: TGCGCCAGCAGCCCTAGGCGGGGGGGGAGGGTCACAGATACGCAGTATTTT.

The chain employs TRBV9 and TRBJ2-2; D is unclear. The CDR3 loop spans 14 amino acids. The germline gives CDR1 SGDLS, CDR2 YYNGEE. The germline V and J ends were trimmed by 2 bases and 4 bases, with 9 bases remaining between them. CDR3 sequence: CASSVASRTGELFF. CDR3 nucleotides: TGTGCCAGCAGCGTTGCCTCGCGCACCGGGGAGCTGTTTTTT.

In DNA form, the CDR3 reads TGTGCCTGGAGTTTGGGAGACGGTCAGCCCCAGCATTTT. Translated, it gives CAWSLGDGQPQHF. The rearrangement joins TRBV30 to TRBJ1-5, with unresolved D. CDR1 and CDR2 (germline): GTSNPN, SVGIG (reference sequence). V gave up 2 bases and J gave up 6 bases, with 11 bases separating them. The CDR3 contains 13 residues. The entire variable domain, with the rest obtained from reference TRBV30 and TRBJ1-5, is as follows: SQTIHQWPATLVQPVGSPLSLECTVEGTSNPNLYWYRQAAGRGLQLLFYSVGIGQISSEVPQNLSASRPQDRQFILSSKKLLLSDSGFYLCAWSLGDGQPQHFGDGTRLSIL.

This clone was detected only a few times. V and J are TRBV2 and TRBJ1-6; TRBD1 agrees at 8 bases. The ends lost 7 bases at V and 6 bases at J; junction bases unmatched: 5. The CDR3 is made up of 14 amino acids. Germline lookup yields CDR1 SNHLY and CDR2 FYNNEI. The CDR3 bases are TGTGCCAGCAACAAGGACAGGGTTAATTCACCCCTCCACTTT. Protein product: CASNKDRVNSPLHF.

The J gene is TRBJ1-1, the V gene TRBV6-1; D is perhaps TRBD1 (6 bases). CDR1 is MNHNS, CDR2 SASEGT, per germline. The V end lost 0 bases, the J end lost 5 bases, and 16 bases lay between the germline ends. This CDR3 is 16 amino acids long. CDR3 protein: CASSEAGVGAGTEAFF. The CDR3 bases are TGTGCCAGCAGTGAAGCTGGTGTGGGGGCTGGAACTGAAGCTTTCTTT.

J is TRBJ2-7 and V is TRBV7-6; no firm D call. CDR3 size: 14 residues. Germline V lookup: CDR1 SGHVS, CDR2 FNYEAQ. Trimming took 6 bases from V and 0 from J, leaving 12 bases between them. In DNA, the CDR3 is TGTGCCAGCAGTAATAGCCCCAGCTCCTACGAGCAGTACTTC. Translated, it gives CASSNSPSSYEQYF.

J is TRBJ1-2 and V is TRBV2; D is unresolved. The germline gives CDR1 SNHLY, CDR2 FYNNEI. The V end lost 10 bases, the J end lost 2 bases, and 11 bases lay between the germline ends. The CDR3 length is 12 residues. The CDR3 reads CATRVQNYGYTF. CDR3 in DNA: TGTGCCACCCGGGTTCAGAACTATGGCTACACCTTC.

The rearrangement links TRBV5-6 to TRBJ1-2; possibly TRBD1 for D (5 bases). The CDR3 has 13 amino acids. The germline gives CDR1 SGHDT, CDR2 YYEEEE. Trimming pared 1 base from V and 8 bases from J, leaving 12 bases between. The CDR3 bases are TGTGCCAGCAGCTTGTTACAGGTTGAGGGCTACACCTTC. It specifies CASSLLQVEGYTF.

The V gene is TRBV19, the J gene TRBJ2-7; D gene unclear. Trimming left V 5 bases short and J 5 bases short, with 10 bases between. There are 12 residues in the CDR3. Looked up from germline, CDR1 is LNHDA and CDR2 is SQIVND (reference sequence). The CDR3 reads CASSVTGHEQYF. The DNA for the CDR3 is TGTGCCAGTAGTGTTACCGGACACGAGCAGTACTTC. The complete variable domain, with remaining parts taken from reference TRBV19 and TRBJ2-7, reads DGGITQSPKYLFRKEGQNVTLSCEQNLNHDAMYWYRQDPGQGLRLIYYSQIVNDFQKGDIAEGYSVSREKKESFPLTVTSAQKNPTAFYLCASSVTGHEQYFGPGTRLTVT.

For the CDR3, the DNA is TGTGCTAGTGGTTCCAACAGGTATAGCAATCAGCCCCAGCATTTT. Its protein product is CASGSNRYSNQPQHF. The chain employs TRBV12-5 and TRBJ1-5; D perhaps matches TRBD1 (5 bases). The CDR3 covers 15 residues. Between the trimmed V and J ends, which lost 4 bases and 0 bases, there was a span of 10 bases. Germline V gene sequence: CDR1 LGHNT, CDR2 FRNRAP.

V is TRBV12-5 and J is TRBJ1-4, with a tentative D call TRBD1 (6 bases). Trimming took 2 bases from V and 8 from J, leaving 30 bases between them. The CDR3 covers 20 residues. Per germline, CDR1 LGHNT and CDR2 FRNRAP. In DNA form, the CDR3 reads TGTGCTAGTGGTTTGACTCCCCCGGGACATATCCTCGACCCGGGGGAAAAACTGTTTTTT. As protein: CASGLTPPGHILDPGEKLFF.

The rearrangement joins TRBV11-3 to TRBJ1-3, with a weak D call TRBD1 (6 bases). V was trimmed by 4 bases and J by 7 bases, leaving 11 bases between them. Germline loops: CDR1 SGHNT, CDR2 YENEEA. This CDR3 region has 13 residues. The CDR3 loop reads CASSSRGSNTIYF. In DNA form, the CDR3 reads TGTGCCAGCAGCTCAAGGGGGAGTAACACCATATATTTT.

The rearrangement uses TRBV18 and TRBJ2-5; maybe TRBD2 (6 bases). The CDR3 contains 15 residues. CDR1 and CDR2 from the germline V gene are KGHSH and LQKENI. The V and J ends lost 8 bases and 1 base respectively, with 17 bases between them. The CDR3 bases are TGTGCCAGCCGGAGGGGAAGTATTAGCCAAGAGACCCAGTACTTC. Its protein is CASRRGSISQETQYF.

The genes are TRBV7-3 and TRBJ2-5; D may be TRBD1 (6 bases). Trimming took 2 bases from V and 2 from J, leaving 12 bases between them. Germline CDR1 SGHTA, CDR2 FQGTGA. This CDR3 has 15 amino acids. The CDR3 DNA sequence: TGTGCCAGCAGCTTAGATTCAGGGGTACAAGAGACCCAGTACTTC. Its protein is CASSLDSGVQETQYF.

J is TRBJ2-5 and V is TRBV15; maybe TRBD1 (6 bases). Germline V gene sequence: CDR1 LNHNV, CDR2 YYDKDF (reference sequence). This CDR3 contains 14 residues. Trimming removed 7 bases at V and 1 base at J, with 13 bases between. The CDR3 protein is CATTPGHLQETQYF. CDR3 DNA sequence: TGTGCCACCACTCCGGGACACCTCCAAGAGACCCAGTACTTC.

The genes are TRBV7-2 and TRBJ2-1; 11 bases line up with TRBD1. Germline CDR1 and CDR2: SGHTA and FQGNSA. The junction had 4 bases not matched to a gene; V was cut back by 5 bases and J by 4 bases. The CDR3 has 15 residues. The CDR3 protein is CASSMDRGLYNEQFF. For the CDR3, the DNA is TGTGCCAGCAGCATGGACAGGGGGCTTTACAATGAGCAGTTCTTC.